Each of the 18 T cell receptor beta chains below was sequenced from the same sample in a study of cytomegalovirus exposure and HLA in healthy donors. Vbeta (60) and Jbeta (13) primers were used in the PCR. This table comes from immunoSEQ multiplex PCR, and its TCRdb copy is limited to in-frame clones, with some not included. This table holds approximately 250,000 clones, around 83% found once. Sequencing was performed on PBMCs. These TCRs come from a girl aged 2 to 10 in good health and CMV-seronegative.

This clone was found a few times. The chain links TRBV7-2 to TRBJ2-2; maybe TRBD2 (6 bases). Per the germline V gene, CDR1 is SGHTA and CDR2 is FQGNSA. The V and J ends lost 5 bases and 5 bases respectively, with 12 bases between them. The CDR3 is 14 amino acids. For the CDR3, the DNA is TGTGCCAGCAGCGCGCTAGCGAGGACCGGGGAGCTGTTTTTT. Amino acids: CASSALARTGELFF.

The chain joins TRBV5-4 to TRBJ1-1; 8 bases line up with TRBD1. This CDR3 is built from 16 residues. V shed 0 bases and J 2 bases; nucleotides not matched to a gene: 6. Germline V gene data show CDR1 as SGHNT and CDR2 as YYREEE (reference sequence). The CDR3 nucleotides are TGTGCCAGCAGCTTGGATCAGGACAGGGTAAACACTGAAGCTTTCTTT. The encoded protein is CASSLDQDRVNTEAFF.

This sequence joins TRBV7-8 and TRBJ2-1; TRBD2 matches at 12 bases. The germline V gene has CDR1 SGHVS and CDR2 FQNEAQ. The CDR3 extends over 18 amino acids. Trimming cost V 1 base and J 3 bases; bases outside gene matches: 7. In DNA, the CDR3 is TGTGCCAGCAGCTTAGACCCCCGACTAGCGGGAGACTACAATGAGCAGTTCTTC. Protein product: CASSLDPRLAGDYNEQFF. Filled out from reference TRBV7-8 and TRBJ2-1, the complete variable domain reads GAGVSQSPRYKVAKRGQDVALRCDPISGHVSLFWYQQALGQGPEFLTYFQNEAQLDKSGLPSDRFFAERPEGSVSTLKIQRTQQEDSAVYLCASSLDPRLAGDYNEQFFGPGTRLTVL.

This clone showed up just once. The chain carries TRBV5-1 and TRBJ1-6, with D tentatively TRBD1 (6 bases). The ends were cut back, 0 bases at V and 7 bases at J, with 29 bases in the middle. The germline V gene encodes CDR1 SGHRS and CDR2 YFSETQ. The CDR3 has 21 residues. The CDR3 nucleotides read TGCGCCAGCAGCTTGGGATTTTCCAGGGGAAGTTTAGGGGGAACAAATTCACCCCTCCACTTT. Translation gives CASSLGFSRGSLGGTNSPLHF.

The J gene is TRBJ2-2, the V gene TRBV10-3; 9 nucleotides align to TRBD2. Trimming at V came to 7 bases and at J to 4 bases, leaving 7 bases not matched to a gene. CDR1 and CDR2 from the germline V gene are ENHRY and SYGVKD. This CDR3 contains 15 residues. The CDR3 DNA sequence: TGTGCCATCAACCGAGCGGGAGGTTTCACCGGGGAGCTGTTTTTT. This translates into CAINRAGGFTGELFF.

The V and J genes are TRBV29-1 and TRBJ1-3; perhaps TRBD1 as D (6 bases). Looked up from germline, CDR1 is SQVTM and CDR2 is ANQGSEA. Trimming took 3 bases from V and 0 from J, leaving 18 bases between them. This CDR3 comprises 17 residues. The CDR3 DNA reads TGCAGCGTTGATAGGTCAGGGGTATGGAGCTCTGGAAACACCATATATTTT. This sequence encodes CSVDRSGVWSSGNTIYF.

In DNA form, the CDR3 reads TGTGCCACCCGAGTCGGACAGGGGGTCAATCAGCCCCAGCATTTT. It specifies CATRVGQGVNQPQHF. The V call is TRBV10-3, the J call TRBJ1-5; TRBD1 matches 10 bases. Germline V lookup: CDR1 ENHRY, CDR2 SYGVKD. The CDR3 consists of 15 residues. Germline trimming cut 10 bases from V and 3 bases from J; bases unmatched to any gene: 9.

The chain has TRBV5-1 and TRBJ1-1; D is ambiguous. The V gene's germline CDR1 is SGHRS and CDR2 YFSETQ. Deletions cut 3 bases from V and 11 bases from J, with 11 bases between. The CDR3 is 11 amino acids. The CDR3 sequence is CASSSRSGAFF. CDR3 in DNA: TGCGCCAGCAGCTCCAGGTCTGGGGCTTTCTTT.

This chain joins TRBV29-1 and TRBJ2-5, with 10 bases that match TRBD1. Unmatched junction bases numbered 3, after V lost 0 bases and J lost 5 bases. Germline V lookup: CDR1 SQVTM, CDR2 ANQGSEA. CDR3 length: 14 amino acids. The CDR3 sequence is CSVEEGGQGETQYF. The CDR3 region has the DNA TGCAGCGTTGAAGAGGGGGGACAGGGGGAGACCCAGTACTTC. The full variable domain, completed using reference TRBV29-1 and TRBJ2-5, is SAVISQKPSRDICQRGTSLTIQCQVDSQVTMMFWYRQQPGQSLTLIATANQGSEATYESGFVIDKFPISRPNLTFSTLTVSNMSPEDSSIYLCSVEEGGQGETQYFGPGTRLLVL.

This clone was detected only a few times. V is TRBV7-9 and J is TRBJ2-1, with TRBD1 matching over 7 bases. The CDR3 spans 15 residues. Germline lookup yields CDR1 SEHNR and CDR2 FQNEAQ (reference sequence). The ends lost 0 bases at V and 3 bases at J; junction bases unmatched: 2. CDR3 residues: CASSLAGTDYNEQFF. DNA for the CDR3: TGTGCCAGCAGCTTAGCAGGGACAGACTACAATGAGCAGTTCTTC.

This clone has only a few counts. The gene calls are TRBV5-1 and TRBJ2-7; D ambiguous. Germline V gene lookup returns CDR1 SGHRS and CDR2 YFSETQ. V lost 1 base and J 2 bases, leaving 7 bases between the germline ends. The CDR3 runs to 13 residues. The CDR3 sequence is CASSLMAAYEQYF. CDR3 DNA sequence: TGCGCCAGCAGCTTGATGGCAGCCTACGAGCAGTACTTC.

The chain uses TRBV6-5 and TRBJ2-7, with 9 bases that match TRBD1. This CDR3 has 16 residues. J was trimmed by 3 bases and V by 4 bases; bases with no gene match: 10. Germline CDR1 is MNHEY and CDR2 is SVGAGI. This CDR3 is CASSSPGQGSSYEQYF. Here the CDR3 DNA reads TGTGCCAGCAGTTCCCCTGGACAGGGGTCAAGCTACGAGCAGTACTTC.

The CDR3 here is CASRSTGGAEETQYF. Written as DNA, the CDR3 is TGTGCCAGCAGATCCACAGGGGGCGCGGAAGAGACCCAGTACTTC. The chain recombines TRBV6-1 with TRBJ2-5, with 9 bases matching TRBD1. The CDR3 extends over 15 amino acids. The J segment lost 3 bases and the V segment lost 6 bases, leaving 8 bases of the junction unmatched. Per the germline V gene, CDR1 is MNHNS and CDR2 is SASEGT.

The rearrangement joins TRBV4-1 to TRBJ1-6, with 7 bases identical to TRBD1. The CDR3 covers 19 residues. Trimming cost V 2 bases and J 6 bases; bases outside gene matches: 16. Germline assignment: CDR1 MGHRA and CDR2 YSYEKL. CDR3 in DNA: TGCGCCAGCAGCCAACCTTTTCAGGGGGTAGCAAACGGTAATTCACCCCTCCACTTT. Its translation is CASSQPFQGVANGNSPLHF.

The V gene is TRBV29-1, the J gene TRBJ2-1, with D possibly TRBD2 on 6 matching bases. From germline, CDR1 is SQVTM and CDR2 ANQGSEA. CDR3 length equals 17 residues. Trimming took off 0 bases at V and 0 bases at J, with 15 bases between the two ends. This chain's CDR3 is CSVEDRRRDLSYNEQFF. The CDR3 nucleotides are TGCAGCGTTGAAGACAGGAGGCGGGATCTCTCCTACAATGAGCAGTTCTTC.

V usage is TRBV27 and J usage is TRBJ2-6; 9 bases map to TRBD2. The germline CDR1 and CDR2 sequences are MNHEY and SMNVEV (reference sequence). The CDR3 extends over 16 amino acids. V was pared by 3 bases and J by 6 bases, with 6 bases of the junction left unmatched. The CDR3 nucleotides are TGTGCCAGCAGTTTCGCCGGGACTAGCTTGGCCAACGTCCTGACTTTC. Its protein product is CASSFAGTSLANVLTF.

The rearrangement joins TRBV25-1 to TRBJ2-6; D may be TRBD1 (5 bases). The CDR3 covers 15 residues. Trimming pared 3 bases from V and 4 bases from J, leaving 10 bases between. Germline values: CDR1 MGHDK, CDR2 SYGVNS. The CDR3 here is CASSEVGVGANVLTF. The CDR3 DNA sequence: TGTGCCAGCAGTGAGGTAGGGGTGGGGGCCAACGTCCTGACTTTC.

The chain links TRBV11-3 to TRBJ2-2; no definite D call. CDR3 length equals 12 residues. V lost 4 bases and J lost 6, with 6 bases in between. In germline, CDR1 is SGHNT, CDR2 YENEEA. For the CDR3, the DNA is TGTGCCAGCAGCTCCACAGCCGGGGAGCTGTTTTTT. Amino acids: CASSSTAGELFF. Variable domain in full (rest from reference TRBV11-3 and TRBJ2-2): EAGVVQSPRYKIIEKKQPVAFWCNPISGHNTLYWYLQNLGQGPELLIRYENEEAVDDSQLPKDRFSAERLKGVDSTLKIQPAELGDSAVYLCASSSTAGELFFGEGSRLTVL.